These 23 T cell receptor beta chains were all obtained from the same sample, sequenced in a study of a mutant IDH1 vaccine in newly diagnosed glioma. Sample time point: week 35, safety follow-up. The content of each vaccine dose was 300 ug of mutant IDH1 20-mer peptide, and topical imiquimod accompanied it. Data came from immunoSEQ multiplex PCR; TCRdb stores just in-frame clones and leaves some out. In the table there are 30,000 to 40,000 clones, around 80% of which are singletons. These receptors lack a known antigen. The sample was PBMCs, taken from a glioma patient whose treatment included an IDH1 peptide vaccine. The receptors were gathered from a woman aged 18 to 35 with glioma.

The chain links TRBV4-1 to TRBJ2-7, with 11 bases fitting TRBD1. CDR3 length equals 19 residues. CDR1 and CDR2 (germline): MGHRA, YSYEKL. The junction had 10 bases not matched to a gene; V was cut back by 0 bases and J by 0 bases. CDR3 sequence (DNA): TGCGCCAGCAGCCAAGATCGAGGGACAGGGGGTCCCCTCTCCTACGAGCAGTACTTC. As protein: CASSQDRGTGGPLSYEQYF.

This clone was seen a handful of times. V usage is TRBV7-9 and J usage is TRBJ1-5; D perhaps matches TRBD1 (5 bases). Trimming removed 5 bases from V and 7 bases from J, with 15 bases in between. There are 14 residues in the CDR3. Per the germline V gene, CDR1 is SEHNR and CDR2 is FQNEAQ (reference sequence). The CDR3 bases are TGTGCCAGCAGCGCCTGGGGGGTCCCCCAGCCCCAGCATTTT. This codes for CASSAWGVPQPQHF.

The V gene is TRBV7-6, the J gene TRBJ1-1; 9 nucleotides align to TRBD1. From germline, CDR1 is SGHVS and CDR2 FNYEAQ. CDR3 length equals 16 residues. V was clipped by 1 base and J by 4 bases; unmatched bases: 7. CDR3 bases: TGTGCCAGCAGCTTAGTGGTCGGACAGGGGAGCACTGAAGCTTTCTTT. Translating gives CASSLVVGQGSTEAFF.

This clone was seen only a few times. The chain carries TRBV6-1 and TRBJ1-5; tentatively, D is TRBD1 (5 bases). CDR3 size: 13 residues. Germline-derived CDR1 and CDR2 are MNHNS and SASEGT. V gave up 3 bases and J gave up 4 bases, with 7 bases separating them. CDR3 sequence: CASSDRENQPQHF. As DNA, the CDR3 is TGTGCCAGCAGTGACAGGGAGAATCAGCCCCAGCATTTT.

The V gene is TRBV7-2, the J gene TRBJ2-1; the D is unclear. V was pared by 0 bases and J by 10 bases, with 16 bases between. The length of the CDR3 is 15 residues. CDR1 and CDR2 from the germline V gene are SGHTA and FQGNSA. The CDR3 protein is CASSLAKVASAEQFF. CDR3 sequence (DNA): TGTGCCAGCAGCTTAGCGAAGGTCGCCTCGGCCGAGCAGTTCTTC.

The rearrangement joins TRBV10-3 to TRBJ2-7; D gene ambiguous. There are 13 residues in the CDR3. Germline V gene data show CDR1 as ENHRY and CDR2 as SYGVKD. Trimming took 7 bases from V and 5 from J, leaving 15 bases between them. The CDR3, as DNA: TGTGCCATCAAGGCAGAGGCTCGGAACGAGCAGTACTTC. Amino acid sequence: CAIKAEARNEQYF.

V is TRBV4-1 and J is TRBJ1-2; D unclear. The CDR3 spans 15 residues. Germline CDR1 is MGHRA and CDR2 is YSYEKL. V was clipped by 6 bases and J by 6 bases, with 20 bases between them. The DNA of the CDR3 is TGCGCCAGCAGACCCACTTCAGCCTCCTACGATGGCTACACCTTC. Translation gives CASRPTSASYDGYTF.

This chain joins TRBV11-3 and TRBJ2-3; unclear D gene. Germline CDR1 reads SGHNT; CDR2 reads YENEEA. The V and J ends lost 1 base and 3 bases respectively, with 11 bases between them. The CDR3 sequence is 15 residues long. CDR3 protein: CASSLVGSLTDTQYF. The CDR3 DNA is TGTGCCAGCAGCTTAGTGGGCAGCCTGACAGATACGCAGTATTTT.

The rearrangement links TRBV2 to TRBJ1-6; D is uncertain. CDR3 length: 11 amino acids. The V end was cut by 7 bases, the J end by 13 bases, with 11 bases between. Germline V gene lookup returns CDR1 SNHLY and CDR2 FYNNEI. This CDR3 is CASTRQAPLHF. The CDR3 region has the DNA TGTGCCAGCACAAGACAAGCCCCCCTCCACTTT.

The chain recombines TRBV18 with TRBJ1-5; D ambiguous. Germline lookup yields CDR1 KGHSH and CDR2 LQKENI. V lost 2 bases to trimming and J lost 2 bases, with 7 bases between them. The CDR3 runs to 14 residues. CDR3 nucleotides: TGTGCCAGCTCACCAGGGGATCGCAATCAGCCCCAGCATTTT. Translation: CASSPGDRNQPQHF.

The chain uses TRBV5-1 and TRBJ1-1; D is undetermined. With 0 bases removed from V and 1 base from J, the gap between germline ends came to 7 bases. The CDR3 is made up of 14 amino acids. Germline V CDR1 and CDR2: SGHRS, YFSETQ. The chain's CDR3 is CASSLVSRNTEAFF. In nucleotides, the CDR3 is TGCGCCAGCAGCTTGGTTTCAAGGAACACTGAAGCTTTCTTT. Looking up the rest from reference TRBV5-1 and TRBJ1-1 gives the full variable domain: KAGVTQTPRYLIKTRGQQVTLSCSPISGHRSVSWYQQTPGQGLQFLFEYFSETQRNKGNFPGRFSGRQFSNSRSEMNVSTLELGDSALYLCASSLVSRNTEAFFGQGTRLTVV.

This chain joins TRBV28 and TRBJ1-2; 9 nucleotides match TRBD1. Germline V gene sequence: CDR1 MDHEN, CDR2 SYDVKM. Trimming at V came to 5 bases and at J to 4 bases, leaving 14 bases not matched to a gene. This CDR3 is 17 amino acids long. CDR3 sequence reads: CASSLSRDRVFSYGYTF. The CDR3 nucleotides are TGTGCCAGCAGTCTTTCCCGGGACAGGGTTTTTTCCTATGGCTACACCTTC.

This clone appeared a single time. The chain couples TRBV7-9 to TRBJ2-3, with D uncertain. Trimming took off 3 bases at V and 7 bases at J, with 8 bases between the two ends. This CDR3 has 12 residues. Germline V gene lookup returns CDR1 SEHNR and CDR2 FQNEAQ (reference sequence). The CDR3 DNA reads as TGTGCCAGCAGCTTCGCTTTGAATACGCAGTATTTT. This codes for CASSFALNTQYF.

The V gene is TRBV9, the J gene TRBJ2-1; no reliable D call. The V gene lost 0 bases and the J gene lost 0 bases, with 7 bases spanning the gap. Germline V gene data show CDR1 as SGDLS and CDR2 as YYNGEE. CDR3 length: 15 amino acids. The CDR3 nucleotides are TGTGCCAGCAGCGTAGGGAGAAGCTCCTACAATGAGCAGTTCTTC. It encodes CASSVGRSSYNEQFF. Complete variable domain (other parts from reference TRBV9 and TRBJ2-1): DSGVTQTPKHLITATGQRVTLRCSPRSGDLSVYWYQQSLDQGLQFLIQYYNGEERAKGNILERFSAQQFPDLHSELNLSSLELGDSALYFCASSVGRSSYNEQFFGPGTRLTVL.

This sequence joins TRBV19 and TRBJ1-5; D may be TRBD1 (5 bases). The germline V gene has CDR1 LNHDA and CDR2 SQIVND (reference sequence). This CDR3 is 15 amino acids long. V was pared by 0 bases and J by 1 base, with 7 bases between. In DNA form, the CDR3 reads TGTGCCAGTAGTATAGAGGGGCAGAGCAATCAGCCCCAGCATTTT. Protein sequence: CASSIEGQSNQPQHF.

The CDR3 DNA reads as TGTGCCAGCAGACCAGGGACAGTTAGCAATCAGCCCCAGCATTTT. Translation gives CASRPGTVSNQPQHF. The J gene is TRBJ1-5, the V gene TRBV27; 7 nucleotides align to TRBD1. The CDR3 is made up of 15 amino acids. The J segment lost 0 bases and the V segment lost 6 bases, leaving 5 bases of the junction unmatched. The germline V gene encodes CDR1 MNHEY and CDR2 SMNVEV (reference sequence).

V gene TRBV28 combines with J gene TRBJ2-5; D is unresolved. V gave up 6 bases and J gave up 2 bases, with 7 bases separating them. Germline V CDR1 and CDR2: MDHEN, SYDVKM. The CDR3 sequence is 12 residues long. CDR3 DNA: TGTGCCAGCAGAGCTTATCAAGAGACCCAGTACTTC. Amino acid sequence: CASRAYQETQYF.

The chain couples TRBV7-2 to TRBJ1-5; D gene ambiguous. The length of the CDR3 is 14 residues. Trimming stripped 0 bases from V and 2 bases from J, with 5 bases between. In germline, CDR1 is SGHTA, CDR2 FQGNSA. The CDR3, as DNA: TGTGCCAGCAGCTTAGCGGACGGCAATCAGCCCCAGCATTTT. Amino acids: CASSLADGNQPQHF.

The chain recombines TRBV14 with TRBJ2-7, with D unresolved. This CDR3 has 14 residues. Germline CDR1 reads SGHDN; CDR2 reads FVKESK. V shed 4 bases and J shed 6 bases, with 16 bases lying between them. The CDR3 is CASSRYSVLSEQYF. The CDR3 bases are TGTGCCAGCAGCCGCTACTCGGTGTTGTCCGAGCAGTACTTC.

This chain links TRBV29-1 with TRBJ2-3; 8 nucleotides align to TRBD2. After removal of 5 bases from V and 6 bases from J, the junction contained 4 bases not matched to a gene. Germline-derived CDR1 and CDR2 are SQVTM and ANQGSEA. The CDR3 spans 12 residues. CDR3 sequence: CSVRGGRDTQYF. For the CDR3, the DNA is TGCAGCGTTCGCGGGGGGAGGGATACGCAGTATTTT.

V usage is TRBV5-4 and J usage is TRBJ2-1, with TRBD2 identical over 8 bases. Trimming at V came to 5 bases and at J to 5 bases, leaving 9 bases not matched to a gene. The CDR3 is 15 residues long. Germline CDR1 and CDR2: SGHNT and YYREEE (reference sequence). CDR3 coding DNA: TGTGCCAGCAGTTCGTTAGCGGGAAGGGACAATGAGCAGTTCTTC. Encoded protein: CASSSLAGRDNEQFF.

The rearrangement joins TRBV10-3 to TRBJ2-1; D ambiguous. V gave up 5 bases and J gave up 3 bases, with 11 bases separating them. Germline V gives CDR1 ENHRY, CDR2 SYGVKD. The CDR3 has 14 amino acids. CDR3 coding DNA: TGTGCCATCAGTTACAGTGACCTCTACAATGAGCAGTTCTTC. It translates to CAISYSDLYNEQFF.

In its sample, this clone is medium-sized. The chain couples TRBV19 to TRBJ1-3; D call uncertain. Germline assignment: CDR1 LNHDA and CDR2 SQIVND (reference sequence). The V end lost 9 bases, the J end lost 1 base, and 13 bases lay between the germline ends. The CDR3 is 14 residues long. CDR3 DNA sequence: TGTGCCAGCTTAAAAACCCTATCTGGAAACACCATATATTTT. Its protein product is CASLKTLSGNTIYF.